What follows describes a single T cell receptor beta chain. Its binding antigen is unknown. There are no base qualities to consult, and no much larger clone falls within one base. V was cut back by 0 bases and J by 3 bases, leaving a gap of 9 bases between them. The CDR3 starts with the cysteine, ends with the phenylalanine, and has 14 residues. Kept here is only the CDR3 DNA, which spans 42 bases and is read in frame from base 1. The germline V gene (reference sequence) yields DFQATT for CDR1 and SNEGSKA for CDR2. These data are taken from a study of blood T cells in healthy people across ages (dated by TCRdb to between 2014 and 2017). About the investigation overall: In model experiments, template switching captured about one uniquely barcoded TCR beta cDNA molecule for every two T cells. Four age groups were formed from the donors: young (average approximately 17 years), middle-aged (around 37), aged (62) and long-lived (around 80). For two donors (one aged 18 to 30 and one aged 80 or older), the study analyzed two additional independent replicas of 1 million unique cDNA reads from the same blood draw. Age-related changes in TCR beta repertoire diversity were measured in the study by deep sequencing normalized with unique cDNA molecular identifiers.

Library construction relied on 5' RACE. The instrument was an Illumina HiSeq 2500. The second PCR ran for roughly 7 to 12 cycles and used a J-beta primer mix along with a sample-barcoded 5' primer. Each TCR beta cDNA molecule received a unique molecular identifier from a template-switch 5' adaptor carrying 12 random nucleotides. Each sample yielded at least 3 million CDR3-containing paired-end reads. The Mint cDNA synthesis kit, primed by a TRBC-specific oligonucleotide, was used to synthesize first-strand cDNA from all RNA. After uracil-DNA glycosylase treatment, a first 18-cycle PCR used universal primers M1SS and BC2_uni_R on all cDNA. Concerning the study's data processing: For normalization, 1 million high-quality reads, each with a distinct molecular identifier, were randomly selected from each sample. Reads with shared molecular identifiers were discarded instead of being binned into consensus sequences. MiTCR, run with a Q25 quality threshold and the strictest error-elimination algorithm, handled CDR3 identification, clonotype clustering and error correction. A nonparametric unseen species model with Euler transformation was used to estimate a lower bound on total TCR beta diversity. TCRdb's own reprocessing of the public reads used fastp at Q25 and MiXCR and kept productive beta chains. Here each entry gathers all rows of one CDR3 protein and keeps the most common genes and DNA. Clone size and V and J calls follow TCRdb, not the original study. Present in this sample are hundreds of thousands of distinct CDR3 sequences, roughly 26% of which were seen just once. The ten largest make up roughly 3.1% of the sample.

The donors were roughly 40 Caucasian individuals from Russia, aged 6 to 90 years, who were systemically healthy. Roughly 9.5 milliliters of peripheral blood were drawn from each donor into EDTA-treated Vacutainer tubes. Ficoll-Paque density-gradient centrifugation was used to isolate PBMCs, with at least 6.5 million per sample. Trizol reagent was used to extract total RNA from PBMCs, with at least 6 micrograms per sample. Naive CD45RAhigh/CD27high T cell percentages were measured by flow cytometry on a PBMC aliquot from every donor. Broader findings and caveats from the paper: Because donor CMV infection status was unknown, age-related changes in expanded clonotypes were potentially confounded. Observed TCR beta diversity per million T cells fell roughly linearly with age, and a significant reduction was already apparent by age roughly 40. Compared with the aged group, the long-lived group had more naive CD4+ T cells, fewer expanded clones and increased TCR diversity, suggesting age selection. A strong correlation was found between observed TCR beta diversity and the percentage of naive T cells measured by flow cytometry. Estimates of total diversity from one million sequenced T cells were regarded as lower bounds and underestimates. Because profiling used bulk unsorted PBMCs, naive and antigen-experienced compartments could not be compared conclusively.

This sample was shared with a second study, whose subject was T cells of mothers and their children. The second study also describes: Nine systemically healthy Caucasian individuals, comprising three mothers and their six children, were included as donors. cDNA synthesis used all of the extracted RNA, with roughly 1.5 ug of RNA in each 15 ul reaction. In the second PCR, sample barcodes and 2-4 random nucleotides were introduced via the M1S primer. More than 9 million TCR beta CDR3 reads were obtained from each mother, and some 3.3 million reads were obtained from each child. In both related and unrelated pairs, thymic selection shapes the output of TCR recombination in a similar way, with inherited differences having only a minor effect. Normalized repertoire overlap in related mother-child pairs was always slightly higher than in unrelated mother-child pairs, but the difference was never significant. No persistent microchimeric T cell clones were detected, at a sensitivity of 80 to 100 clones per million clonotypes. In the study, deep NGS was used to compare the TCR beta repertoires of mothers and children, and features distinguishing related mother-child pairs from unrelated individuals were sought. The mean age was 40 +/- 4 years for the mothers and roughly 11 +/- 4 years for the children. After adapters were ligated using NEBNext reagents, the libraries underwent 100+100 nt paired-end sequencing on an Illumina HiSeq 2000. Mother and child libraries were prepared a month apart and sequenced in separate runs to prevent cross-contamination. For each donor, between about 500,000 and 2,200,000 distinct TCR beta clonotypes were identified. Naive TCR beta clonotypes were estimated from low-frequency clonotypes matched to each donor's FACS-determined naive share, without sorting.

Sequenced material: blood. This sequence was found in a boy younger than 18 in good health. The sequence links TRBV20-1 to TRBJ2-1; the D segment cannot be called with confidence. The nucleotide sequence reads as follows: TGCAGTGCTAGAGATCGACTCGGCTACAATGAGCAGTTCTTC. This translates into CSARDRLGYNEQFF.